The 14 T cell receptor beta chains presented below share a single source sample, sequenced in a study of spatial heterogeneity in lung cancer. Specified time point: blood at routine non-recurrence follow-up after resection. TCRdb itself ran the 5' RACE reads through MiXCR, one entry per CDR3 protein. The sample contains roughly 70,000 distinct CDR3 sequences, roughly 8.9% of which appear only once. The starting material was PBMCs, obtained at follow-up. The receptor set was obtained from a female donor with early-stage non-small cell lung cancer.

This clonotype was detected a few times. The chain joins TRBV15 to TRBJ2-1, with D unresolved. The germline gives CDR1 LNHNV, CDR2 YYDKDF (reference sequence). Trimming shortened V by 0 bases and J by 6 bases, and 9 bases separated the two germline ends. The CDR3 is made up of 14 amino acids. CDR3 sequence: CATSRDAGPNEQFF. CDR3 bases: TGTGCCACCAGCAGAGATGCTGGACCCAATGAGCAGTTCTTC.

This clonotype was observed at least ten times. As DNA, the CDR3 is TGTGCCAGCAGCCAGGGCTCCTATAATTCACCCCTCCACTTT. It yields the protein CASSQGSYNSPLHF. V and J are TRBV7-2 and TRBJ1-6; tentative D call: TRBD1 (5 bases). The CDR3 has 14 amino acids. The V end lost 5 bases, the J end lost 0 bases, and 5 bases lay between the germline ends. CDR1 is SGHTA and CDR2 is FQGNSA in the germline V gene.

At least ten counts were recorded for this clonotype. J is TRBJ1-2 and V is TRBV20-1; 7 bases agree with TRBD1. CDR3 size: 13 residues. The trim removed 5 bases at V and 6 bases at J, leaving 9 bases unmatched. CDR1 is DFQATT and CDR2 is SNEGSKA in the germline V gene (reference sequence). CDR3 sequence: CSAGTGVKDGYTF. CDR3 DNA: TGCAGTGCTGGCACAGGGGTAAAGGATGGCTACACCTTC.

Details on this clonotype: The junction departs from the called germline gene at one end, perhaps through a read error. This rearrangement joins TRBV5-8 to TRBJ1-1; possibly TRBD1 for D (5 bases). Germline lookup yields CDR1 SGHTS and CDR2 YDEGEE. This CDR3 has 14 residues. The CDR3 region is CASSFSGIDTETFF. The CDR3 coding sequence is TGTGCCAGCAGCTTTTCAGGGATAGACACTGAAACTTTCTTT.

The rearrangement uses TRBV29-1 and TRBJ1-4; TRBD1 agrees at 8 bases. The V gene end was trimmed by 6 bases and the J gene end by 5 bases; junction bases not matched to a gene: 8. The CDR3 runs 14 residues. Germline CDR1 SQVTM, CDR2 ANQGSEA. DNA of the CDR3: TGCAGCGTCGCTGGGACAGGATGGAATGAAAAACTGTTTTTT. It yields the protein CSVAGTGWNEKLFF.

This clonotype has a count of ten or more. The chain uses TRBV5-1 and TRBJ2-5; 15 bases align to TRBD2. Unmatched junction bases numbered 6, after V lost 4 bases and J lost 5 bases. CDR3 length: 16 residues. Germline CDR1 SGHRS, CDR2 YFSETQ. Here the CDR3 DNA reads TGCGCCAGCAGCCAAGGACTAGCGGGAGGGATGGAGACCCAGTACTTC. This encodes CASSQGLAGGMETQYF.

This clonotype was detected many times. V gene TRBV28 combines with J gene TRBJ2-5; TRBD1 matches 7 bases. This CDR3 comprises 14 residues. CDR1 is MDHEN, CDR2 SYDVKM, per germline. J was trimmed by 2 bases and V by 6 bases; bases with no gene match: 6. CDR3 DNA sequence: TGTGCCAGCAGATCGGGACAGATGCAAGAGACCCAGTACTTC. Amino acids: CASRSGQMQETQYF.

This clonotype appeared many times. The CDR3 nucleotides read TGTGCCAGCAAACGTCGGCAGTCGGGGAACACCGGGGAGCTGTTTTTT. This translates into CASKRRQSGNTGELFF. The V gene is TRBV2, the J gene TRBJ2-2; the D is unclear. Between the trimmed V and J ends, which lost 7 bases and 1 base, there was a span of 16 bases. There are 16 residues in the CDR3. CDR1 is SNHLY, CDR2 FYNNEI, per germline.

The table lists this clonotype with many counts. The rearrangement links TRBV20-1 to TRBJ1-5; no clear D gene. Trimming took 1 base from V and 5 from J, leaving 6 bases between them. Germline lookup yields CDR1 DFQATT and CDR2 SNEGSKA (reference sequence). There are 12 residues in the CDR3. Written as DNA, the CDR3 is TGCAGTGCTAGAGGAGACTATCAGCCCCAGCATTTT. Translating gives CSARGDYQPQHF.

This clonotype occurred a few times. The chain links TRBV11-2 to TRBJ2-7, with D uncertain. The CDR3 covers 14 residues. In germline, CDR1 is SGHAT, CDR2 FQNNGV. V was trimmed by 2 bases and J by 2 bases, leaving 10 bases between them. The CDR3, as DNA: TGTGCCAGCAGCTTAAGCCAGTCCCCCTACGAGCAGTACTTC. This gives the protein CASSLSQSPYEQYF.

V and J are TRBV28 and TRBJ2-1, with D tentatively TRBD1 or TRBD2 (5 bases each). Trimming cost V 4 bases and J 0 bases, with 13 bases left between them. Germline values: CDR1 MDHEN, CDR2 SYDVKM. This CDR3 contains 16 residues. CDR3 amino acids: CASSSRDAISYNEQFF. The CDR3 coding sequence is TGTGCCAGCAGTTCCCGGGACGCCATCTCCTACAATGAGCAGTTCTTC.

This clonotype turned up a few times. The V call is TRBV2, the J call TRBJ1-1; 7 bases agree with TRBD1. The CDR3 consists of 14 residues. Trimming removed 4 bases from V and 4 bases from J; junction bases left unmatched: 6. Germline V CDR1 and CDR2: SNHLY, FYNNEI. CDR3 in amino acids: CASSAQGLSTEAFF. The CDR3 nucleotides are TGTGCCAGCAGTGCACAGGGGCTTAGCACTGAAGCTTTCTTT.

This chain uses TRBV5-1 with TRBJ2-1; D gene unclear. The germline V and J ends were trimmed by 4 bases and 8 bases, with 13 bases remaining between them. In germline, CDR1 is SGHRS, CDR2 YFSETQ. CDR3 length: 13 residues. The CDR3 coding sequence is TGCGCCAGCAGCCCCAAATCCGGTTATGAGCAGTTCTTC. Encoded protein: CASSPKSGYEQFF.

This clonotype showed up many times. The chain employs TRBV6-6 and TRBJ1-5, with D tentatively TRBD1 (5 bases). This CDR3 contains 14 residues. The V gene lost 6 bases and the J gene lost 7 bases, with 16 bases spanning the gap. Germline V gene sequence: CDR1 MNHNY, CDR2 SVGAGI (reference sequence). The CDR3: CASSVGGVGQPQHF. The DNA for the CDR3 is TGTGCCAGCAGCGTGGGGGGGGTAGGCCAGCCCCAGCATTTT.